Below are 18 T cell receptor beta chains sequenced from a single sample in a study of T cells in Graves' hyperthyroidism and ophthalmopathy (dated by TCRdb to the late 2010s). The protocol used for the library was multiplex PCR. TCRdb shows the sequencer as Illumina HiSeq 2000. The TCR beta CDR3 regions were amplified from the RNA transcripts. The TCR CDR3 was subjected to a first round of RT-PCR using the HTBI primer set and the Qiagen OneStep RT-PCR kit. TCRdb reprocessed the public reads (quality trimming at Q25 with fastp, clone calling with MiXCR) and kept in-frame beta chains. A single entry per CDR3 protein holds the most common genes and DNA from its merged rows. The sample data list around 350,000 distinct CDR3 sequences, and around a sixth of these were observed just once. 25% to 35% of the sample is in the top ten clones. Material for sequencing was blood. Receptors originate from a woman younger than 35 with Graves' hyperthyroidism that later progressed to Graves' ophthalmopathy.

This clonotype was recorded at least ten times. V is TRBV28 and J is TRBJ2-7; D is undetermined. Trimming stripped 5 bases from V and 3 bases from J, with 11 bases between. This CDR3 region has 13 residues. Germline V CDR1 and CDR2: MDHEN, SYDVKM. For the CDR3, the DNA is TGTGCCAGCAGTCCTCCCCCCAACTACGAGCAGTACTTC. Its protein product is CASSPPPNYEQYF.

This clonotype was detected only a few times. This rearrangement joins TRBV27 to TRBJ2-5; TRBD2 aligns across 13 bases. There are 15 residues in the CDR3. Germline V gene sequence: CDR1 MNHEY, CDR2 SMNVEV (reference sequence). J was trimmed by 5 bases and V by 5 bases; bases with no gene match: 5. Here the CDR3 reads CASSRSTSGGETQYF. The CDR3 DNA reads TGTGCCAGCAGTCGCTCGACTAGCGGGGGGGAGACCCAGTACTTC.

The sample holds a few counts of this clonotype. The genes are TRBV9 and TRBJ1-2, with 7 bases lining up with TRBD1. V was clipped by 4 bases and J by 7 bases; unmatched bases: 16. Germline-derived CDR1 and CDR2 are SGDLS and YYNGEE. This CDR3 is 16 amino acids long. The CDR3 nucleotides read TGTGCCAGCAGCCTCCCTAGACAGGGTCGGTTAGGTGGCTACACCTTC. It is translated as CASSLPRQGRLGGYTF.

The chain combines TRBV28 with TRBJ2-7; D is ambiguous. The CDR3 is 14 amino acids. Trimming left V 7 bases short and J 0 bases short, with 13 bases between. The V gene's germline CDR1 is MDHEN and CDR2 SYDVKM. This CDR3 is CASKYSLASYEQYF. DNA of the CDR3: TGTGCCAGCAAATATAGTCTGGCCTCCTACGAGCAGTACTTC.

This clonotype has a single count. With a much larger clone just one base away, this may be a read error. This chain joins TRBV12-3 or TRBV12-4 and TRBJ2-2; perhaps TRBD2 as D (6 bases). CDR3 length: 14 residues. CDR3 amino acids: CTSSFRGYNGELFF. CDR3 DNA sequence: TGTACCAGCAGTTTCCGGGGGTATAACGGGGAGCTGTTTTTT.

This clonotype was seen repeatedly, ten times or more. The chain has TRBV3-2 and TRBJ2-1; TRBD1, as called in the table, went unchecked against the DNA. TRBV3-2 is designated a pseudogene. The CDR3 covers 14 residues. CDR3 residues: CASSQDRDHNEQFF. In DNA form, the CDR3 reads TGTGCCAGCAGCCAGGACAGGGACCACAATGAGCAGTTCTTC.

The chain is built from TRBV12-3 or TRBV12-4 and TRBJ1-1; D call uncertain. V dropped 3 bases and J dropped 4 bases, with 6 bases sitting between them. The CDR3 loop spans 12 amino acids. The DNA for the CDR3 is TGTGCCAGCAGTTTTTGGGGCACTGAAGCTTTCTTT. Translated: CASSFWGTEAFF.

This clonotype was detected many times. This chain uses TRBV20-1 with TRBJ2-1; no reliable D call. In germline, CDR1 is DFQATT, CDR2 SNEGSKA (reference sequence). The length of the CDR3 is 11 residues. The V end lost 6 bases, the J end lost 7 bases, and 10 bases lay between the germline ends. In DNA form, the CDR3 reads TGCAGTGCCCCACTACCGAATGAGCAGTTCTTC. Its protein product is CSAPLPNEQFF.

V gene TRBV30 combines with J gene TRBJ2-1; D tentatively reads TRBD1 or TRBD2 (5 bases each). The length of the CDR3 is 16 residues. CDR1 GTSNPN and CDR2 SVGIG come from the germline V gene (reference sequence). The V end lost 3 bases, the J end lost 4 bases, and 19 bases lay between the germline ends. CDR3 sequence: CAWSIGAASLYNEQFF. In DNA form, the CDR3 reads TGTGCCTGGAGCATCGGGGCCGCATCTCTATACAATGAGCAGTTCTTC. The full variable domain, with the rest looked up from reference TRBV30 and TRBJ2-1, is SQTIHQWPATLVQPVGSPLSLECTVEGTSNPNLYWYRQAAGRGLQLLFYSVGIGQISSEVPQNLSASRPQDRQFILSSKKLLLSDSGFYLCAWSIGAASLYNEQFFGPGTRLTVL.

This chain links TRBV5-1 with TRBJ2-5, with TRBD1 identical over 7 bases. The CDR3 sequence is 15 residues long. Looked up from germline, CDR1 is SGHRS and CDR2 is YFSETQ. J gave up 5 bases and V 0 bases, and 7 bases lay outside the gene matches. The CDR3 region has the DNA TGCGCCAGCAGCTTGGCCCAGGGGGTAGCTGAGACCCAGTACTTC. Amino acids: CASSLAQGVAETQYF.

There are many counts of this clonotype. The rearrangement uses TRBV3-1 and TRBJ2-2; D call uncertain. V was clipped by 4 bases and J by 9 bases, with 12 bases between them. CDR3 size: 13 residues. Germline assignment: CDR1 LGHDT and CDR2 YNNKEL (reference sequence). The CDR3 loop reads CASSPSVLRELFF. The DNA of the CDR3 is TGTGCCAGCAGCCCCAGCGTTTTACGGGAGCTGTTTTTT.

This clonotype was counted many times. Here the CDR3 DNA reads TGTGCCATTCTCCGGGACAGGGGGCGAGCTTTCTTT. The encoded protein is CAILRDRGRAFF. The chain joins TRBV7-9 to TRBJ1-1; 12 bases agree with TRBD1. The trim removed 10 bases at V and 10 bases at J, leaving 7 bases unmatched. Germline lookup yields CDR1 SEHNR and CDR2 FQNEAQ (reference sequence). The CDR3 contains 12 residues.

The chain is built from TRBV19 and TRBJ2-2; 12 positions agree with TRBD2. This CDR3 has 19 amino acids. The ends lost 8 bases at V and 1 base at J; junction bases unmatched: 14. Germline CDR1 and CDR2: LNHDA and SQIVND (reference sequence). The CDR3 sequence: CASRKAGPGLAGNTGELFF. In DNA form, the CDR3 reads TGTGCCAGTCGCAAAGCGGGCCCGGGACTAGCGGGGAACACCGGGGAGCTGTTTTTT. Supplemented by reference TRBV19 and TRBJ2-2, the full variable domain reads DGGITQSPKYLFRKEGQNVTLSCEQNLNHDAMYWYRQDPGQGLRLIYYSQIVNDFQKGDIAEGYSVSREKKESFPLTVTSAQKNPTAFYLCASRKAGPGLAGNTGELFFGEGSRLTVL.

This chain links TRBV6-1 with TRBJ1-1; possibly TRBD1 for D (6 bases). Germline assignment: CDR1 MNHNS and CDR2 SASEGT. V lost 5 bases and J lost 4, with 11 bases in between. This CDR3 is built from 13 residues. CDR3 bases: TGTGCCAGCAGTACAGGGTGGGGCACTGAAGCTTTCTTT. Translation gives CASSTGWGTEAFF.

This clonotype showed up many times. V usage is TRBV12-3 or TRBV12-4 and J usage is TRBJ2-7, with a weak D call TRBD2 (6 bases). The CDR3 runs to 12 residues. The V end was cut by 3 bases, the J end by 7 bases, with 10 bases between. The CDR3 loop reads CASSFTRGEQYF. The CDR3 nucleotides read TGTGCCAGCAGTTTCACTCGGGGGGAGCAGTACTTC.

This clonotype appeared many times. The chain combines TRBV10-3 with TRBJ2-5, with D maybe TRBD2 (6 bases). The germline V gene has CDR1 ENHRY and CDR2 SYGVKD. Trimming stripped 0 bases from V and 4 bases from J, with 12 bases between. This CDR3 is 15 amino acids long. CDR3 protein: CAISESGGGGETQYF. The CDR3 DNA sequence: TGTGCCATCAGTGAGTCTGGGGGAGGAGGAGAGACCCAGTACTTC.

This clonotype was seen more than once but under ten times. This chain connects TRBV5-4 to TRBJ2-3; D call uncertain. The CDR3 totals 12 residues. From germline, CDR1 is SGHNT and CDR2 YYREEE (reference sequence). The V gene lost 10 bases and the J gene lost 0 bases, with 9 bases spanning the gap. CDR3 in amino acids: CAAKESTDTQYF. The CDR3 region has the DNA TGTGCCGCGAAAGAAAGCACAGATACGCAGTATTTT.

In its sample, this clonotype was seen many times. The chain is built from TRBV28 and TRBJ1-2; no clear D gene. Trimming took 3 bases from V and 7 from J, leaving 15 bases between them. CDR3 size: 14 residues. From germline, CDR1 is MDHEN and CDR2 SYDVKM. CDR3 nucleotide sequence: TGTGCCAGCAGTTTTACTTCCGTGGCGGGTGGCTACACCTTC. It is translated as CASSFTSVAGGYTF.